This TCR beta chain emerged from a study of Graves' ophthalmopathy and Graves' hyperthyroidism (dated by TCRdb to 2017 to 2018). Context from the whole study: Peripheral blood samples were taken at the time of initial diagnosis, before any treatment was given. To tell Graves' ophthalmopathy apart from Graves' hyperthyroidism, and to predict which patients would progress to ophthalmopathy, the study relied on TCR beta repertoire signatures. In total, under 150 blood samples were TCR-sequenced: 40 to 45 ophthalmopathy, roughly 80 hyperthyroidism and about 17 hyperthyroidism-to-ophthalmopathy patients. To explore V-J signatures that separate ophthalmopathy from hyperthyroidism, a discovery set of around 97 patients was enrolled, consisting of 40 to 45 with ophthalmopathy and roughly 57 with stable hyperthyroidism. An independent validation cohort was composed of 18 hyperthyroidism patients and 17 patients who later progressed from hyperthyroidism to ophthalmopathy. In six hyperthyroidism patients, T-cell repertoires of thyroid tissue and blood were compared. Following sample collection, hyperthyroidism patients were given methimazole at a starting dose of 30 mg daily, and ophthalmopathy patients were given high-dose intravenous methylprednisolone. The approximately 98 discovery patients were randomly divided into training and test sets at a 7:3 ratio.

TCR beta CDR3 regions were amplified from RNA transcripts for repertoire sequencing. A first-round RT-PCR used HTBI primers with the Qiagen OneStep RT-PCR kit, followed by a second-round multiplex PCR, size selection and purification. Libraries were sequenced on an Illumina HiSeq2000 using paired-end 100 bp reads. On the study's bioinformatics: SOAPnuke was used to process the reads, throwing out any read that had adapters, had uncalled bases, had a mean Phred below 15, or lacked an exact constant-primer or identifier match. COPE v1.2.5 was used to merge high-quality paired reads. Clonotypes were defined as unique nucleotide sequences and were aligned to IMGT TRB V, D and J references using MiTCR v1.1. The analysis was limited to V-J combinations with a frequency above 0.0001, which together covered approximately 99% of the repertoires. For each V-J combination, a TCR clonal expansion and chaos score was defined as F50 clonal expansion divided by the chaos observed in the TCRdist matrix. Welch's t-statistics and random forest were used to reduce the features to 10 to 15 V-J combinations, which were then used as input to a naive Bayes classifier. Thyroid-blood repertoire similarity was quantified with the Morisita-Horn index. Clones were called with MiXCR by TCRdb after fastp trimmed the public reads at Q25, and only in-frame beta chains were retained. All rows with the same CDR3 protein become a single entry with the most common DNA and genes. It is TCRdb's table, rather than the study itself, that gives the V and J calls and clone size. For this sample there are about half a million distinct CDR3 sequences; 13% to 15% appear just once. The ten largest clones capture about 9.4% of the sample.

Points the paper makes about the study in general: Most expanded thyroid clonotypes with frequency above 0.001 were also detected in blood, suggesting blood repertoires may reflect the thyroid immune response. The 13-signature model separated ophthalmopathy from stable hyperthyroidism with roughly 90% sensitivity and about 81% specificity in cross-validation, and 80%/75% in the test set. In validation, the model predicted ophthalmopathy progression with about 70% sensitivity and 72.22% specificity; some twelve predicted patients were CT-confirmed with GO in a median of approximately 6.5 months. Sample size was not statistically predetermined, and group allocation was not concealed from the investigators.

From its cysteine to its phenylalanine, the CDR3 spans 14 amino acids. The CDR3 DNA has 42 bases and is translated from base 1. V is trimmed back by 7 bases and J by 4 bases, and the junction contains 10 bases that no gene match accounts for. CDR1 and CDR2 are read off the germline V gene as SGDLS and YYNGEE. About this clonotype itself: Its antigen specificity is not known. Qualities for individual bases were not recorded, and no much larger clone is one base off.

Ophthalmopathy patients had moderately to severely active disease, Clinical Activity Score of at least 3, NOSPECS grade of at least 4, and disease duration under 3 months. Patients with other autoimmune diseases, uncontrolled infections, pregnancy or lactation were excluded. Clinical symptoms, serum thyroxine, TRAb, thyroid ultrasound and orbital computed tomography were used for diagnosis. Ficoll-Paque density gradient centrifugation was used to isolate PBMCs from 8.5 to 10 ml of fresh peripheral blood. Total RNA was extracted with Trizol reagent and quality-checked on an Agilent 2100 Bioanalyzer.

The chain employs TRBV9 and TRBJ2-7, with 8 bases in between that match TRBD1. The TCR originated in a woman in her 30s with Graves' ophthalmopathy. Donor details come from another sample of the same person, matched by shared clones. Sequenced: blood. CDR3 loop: CASAPGTGGYEQYF. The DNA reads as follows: TGTGCCAGCGCTCCCGGGACAGGAGGGTACGAGCAGTACTTC.